The 13 T cell receptor beta chains given below trace back to one sample, sequenced in a study of identical twins. TCRdb reprocessed the 5' RACE reads with MiXCR, giving one entry per CDR3 protein. The sample has 420,000 or so distinct CDR3 sequences; approximately 17% are singletons. Material for sequencing was naive T cells sorted from blood. The receptors here all came from a man in his fifties or sixties in good health.

This clonotype was found a few times. The chain couples TRBV9 to TRBJ2-1; tentative D call: TRBD2 (6 bases). V was clipped by 1 base and J by 7 bases, with 12 bases between them. This CDR3 contains 14 residues. CDR1 and CDR2 from the germline V gene are SGDLS and YYNGEE. Written as DNA, the CDR3 is TGTGCCAGCAGCGTATCGGATGGGGGGAATGAGCAGTTCTTC. This sequence encodes CASSVSDGGNEQFF.

There are a few counts of this clonotype. This rearrangement joins TRBV11-2 to TRBJ2-7, with 10 bases aligning to TRBD1. Germline V gene data show CDR1 as SGHAT and CDR2 as FQNNGV. The CDR3 spans 17 residues. V lost 1 base to trimming and J lost 3 bases; unmatched junction nucleotides: 9. CDR3 sequence (DNA): TGTGCCAGCAGCTTAGGGGTTGGGACAGGGGTGAACTACGAGCAGTACTTC. This codes for CASSLGVGTGVNYEQYF.

This clonotype was counted many times. This chain uses TRBV12-3 or TRBV12-4 with TRBJ2-7; D possibly corresponds to TRBD1 (6 bases). The germline V and J ends were trimmed by 7 bases and 0 bases, with 16 bases remaining between them. This CDR3 region has 15 residues. This chain's CDR3 is CASINGQSNSYEQYF. The CDR3 DNA follows: TGTGCCAGCATTAATGGACAGTCGAACTCCTACGAGCAGTACTTC.

The rearrangement joins TRBV15 to TRBJ1-2, with D tentatively TRBD1 (5 bases). There are 14 residues in the CDR3. The V and J ends lost 6 bases and 7 bases respectively, with 18 bases between them. Germline-derived CDR1 and CDR2 are LNHNV and YYDKDF (reference sequence). CDR3: CATRQTGAWGGYTF. DNA of the CDR3: TGTGCCACCAGACAAACCGGGGCCTGGGGTGGCTACACCTTC.

This rearrangement joins TRBV5-1 to TRBJ2-7, with D possibly TRBD2 on 5 matching bases. The V and J ends lost 4 bases and 5 bases respectively, with 10 bases between them. The CDR3 extends over 12 amino acids. Per germline, CDR1 SGHRS and CDR2 YFSETQ. CDR3 residues: CASSPLRDEQYF. DNA of the CDR3: TGCGCCAGCAGCCCCTTGAGGGACGAGCAGTACTTC.

In its sample, this clonotype was seen a few times. The CDR3 loop reads CASSVYSTNEKLFF. The CDR3 DNA is TGTGCCAGCAGCGTTTATTCAACTAATGAAAAACTGTTTTTT. The chain carries TRBV9 and TRBJ1-4; D uncertain. Germline loops: CDR1 SGDLS, CDR2 YYNGEE. This CDR3 has 14 residues. V gave up 2 bases and J gave up 0 bases, with 5 bases separating them. Full variable domain (missing parts from reference TRBV9 and TRBJ1-4): DSGVTQTPKHLITATGQRVTLRCSPRSGDLSVYWYQQSLDQGLQFLIQYYNGEERAKGNILERFSAQQFPDLHSELNLSSLELGDSALYFCASSVYSTNEKLFFGSGTQLSVL.

This clonotype was recorded many times. The chain couples TRBV6-1 to TRBJ1-3; 7 nucleotides match TRBD1. This CDR3 comprises 14 residues. With V trimmed by 5 bases and J by 0 bases, 1 base remained unmatched. Germline values: CDR1 MNHNS, CDR2 SASEGT. Here the CDR3 reads CASSRDSSGNTIYF. The CDR3 DNA follows: TGTGCCAGCAGTAGGGACAGCTCTGGAAACACCATATATTTT.

This clonotype has a count of ten or more. The rearrangement links TRBV7-9 to TRBJ2-4; 8 bases are a match to TRBD1. CDR1 SEHNR and CDR2 FQNEAQ come from the germline V gene (reference sequence). V shed 4 bases and J 6 bases; nucleotides not matched to a gene: 5. This CDR3 contains 14 residues. The CDR3 spells CASSSGTGRNIQYF. In DNA, the CDR3 is TGTGCCAGCAGCTCCGGGACAGGTAGAAACATTCAGTACTTC.

The chain has TRBV14 and TRBJ2-1; a weak D match, TRBD1 (5 bases). With 1 base removed from V and 4 bases from J, the gap between germline ends came to 11 bases. CDR1 and CDR2 (germline): SGHDN, FVKESK. This CDR3 spans 15 amino acids. This CDR3 is CASSQVTGIYNEQFF. Written as DNA, the CDR3 is TGTGCCAGCAGCCAAGTAACAGGAATATACAATGAGCAGTTCTTC.

This clonotype was found many times. The rearrangement joins TRBV7-9 to TRBJ2-6, with D perhaps given as TRBD1 or TRBD2 (7 bases each). The V gene's germline CDR1 is SEHNR and CDR2 FQNEAQ (reference sequence). Trimming took 9 bases from V and 2 from J, leaving 17 bases between them. This CDR3 contains 16 residues. The CDR3 sequence: CARGHQGGTGANVLTF. CDR3 bases: TGTGCCAGGGGACACCAGGGGGGGACTGGGGCCAACGTCCTGACTTTC. The full variable domain, with the rest looked up from reference TRBV7-9 and TRBJ2-6, is DTGVSQNPRHKITKRGQNVTFRCDPISEHNRLYWYRQTLGQGPEFLTYFQNEAQLEKSRLLSDRFSAERPKGSFSTLEIQRTEQGDSAMYLCARGHQGGTGANVLTFGAGSRLTVL.

This clonotype was picked up many times. V and J are TRBV2 and TRBJ2-3; 11 bases are shared with TRBD2. This CDR3 spans 15 amino acids. Germline CDR1 is SNHLY and CDR2 is FYNNEI. Trimming cost V 7 bases and J 3 bases; bases outside gene matches: 6. The CDR3 sequence: CASILLAGVTDTQYF. CDR3 DNA sequence: TGTGCCAGCATACTACTAGCGGGGGTGACAGATACGCAGTATTTT.

About this clonotype: The CDR3 does not close with the conserved phenylalanine or tryptophan, likely indicating a read error. No DNA is shown, since the ends of the CDR3 on it are uncertain; the CDR3 is the one TCRdb lists. The chain is built from TRBV4-1 and TRBJ2-1. The CDR3 is 8 amino acids in total, end residues counted. Per germline, CDR1 MGHRA and CDR2 YSYEKL. The CDR3 region is CASSAGEK.

The chain has TRBV10-3 and TRBJ2-3; D remains ambiguous. Between the trimmed V and J ends, which lost 6 bases and 4 bases, there was a span of 8 bases. In germline, CDR1 is ENHRY, CDR2 SYGVKD. The CDR3 covers 12 residues. The CDR3 region is CAISLSADTQYF. CDR3 DNA sequence: TGTGCCATCAGCCTTAGTGCAGATACGCAGTATTTT.